These T cell receptor beta chains were read from a single sample in a study of molecular identifiers for immune sequencing clone quantification. TCRdb passed the PCR reads through MiXCR, listing each CDR3 protein once. The table lists approximately 680,000 distinct CDR3 sequences, 25% of them singletons. Source material: naive CD8+ T cells from blood, with Jurkat cell RNA spiked in. These receptor sequences come from a human donor in good health. Some libraries in this study had Jurkat cell RNA spiked in. Both conserved end residues are part of each CDR3. The order of the fields is J gene, D gene, CDR3 length, V gene, clone size, CDR3 DNA, CDR3 protein. D genes are given only for firm matches. The listing skips clone size in some rows; elsewhere it reads once, few, many or a size class.

TRBJ2-5 - 12 TRBV20-1 - TGCAGTGCTTTGGACAGAAGAGAGACCCAGTACTTC CSALDRRETQYF
TRBJ2-5 - 20 TRBV13 many TGTGCCAGCAGCGCATCCGGGACGACCACGGTCGGACGAGCCCAAGAGACCCAGTACTTC CASSASGTTTVGRAQETQYF
TRBJ2-3 - 19 TRBV7-9 - TGTGCCAGCAGCTTAGCAGGGCACTGGACATCTCCAGACACAGATACGCAGTATTTT CASSLAGHWTSPDTDTQYF
TRBJ2-2 - 12 TRBV19 - TGTGCCAATAGTATAGTTTACGGGGAGCTGTTTTTT CANSIVYGELFF
TRBJ2-3 - 13 TRBV4-1 few TGCGCCAGCAGCCAAGGCGGCAGCCGTACGCAGTATTTT CASSQGGSRTQYF
TRBJ2-5 TRBD1 15 TRBV7-9 - TGTGCCAGCAGCCCCAGGGACAGACTCCAAGAGACCCAGTACTTC CASSPRDRLQETQYF
TRBJ1-1 - 12 TRBV9 - TGTGCCAGCAGCGTAGCTGGGGAGGAAGCTTTCTTT CASSVAGEEAFF
TRBJ2-2 TRBD2 17 TRBV12-3/TRBV12-4 - TGTGCCAGCAGACTGCGACTAGCGCCTTCGAACACCGGGGAGCTGTTTTTT CASRLRLAPSNTGELFF
TRBJ1-1 - 14 TRBV4-3 - TGCGCCAGCAGCCAAGATAGGTTACCTACTGAAGCTTTCTTT CASSQDRLPTEAFF
TRBJ2-7 TRBD1 14 TRBV7-6 - TGTGCCAGCAGCTTCCGACAGGGTGCCTACGGGCAGTACTTC CASSFRQGAYGQYF
TRBJ1-1 - 12 TRBV12-3/TRBV12-4 - TGTGCCAGCAGGACAGGTTACACTGCAGCTCTCTTT CASRTGYTAALF
TRBJ1-1 TRBD1 12 TRBV2 few TGTGCCAGCAGACGGGACAGGGTGAAAGCTTTCTTT CASRRDRVKAFF
TRBJ1-2 - 15 TRBV7-2 - TGTGCCAGCAGCCCACATGGGGCTCAGGACTATGGCTACACCTTC CASSPHGAQDYGYTF
TRBJ1-4 - 12 TRBV20-1 many TGCAGTGCTCTGGGTCGGGTTGAAAAACTGTTTTTT CSALGRVEKLFF
TRBJ2-1 - 13 TRBV7-3 many TGTGCCAGCAGCTTAACCAGGGTAGATGAGCAGTTCTTC CASSLTRVDEQFF
TRBJ2-1 - 13 TRBV19 few TGTGCCAGTAGTCTGGACCCCCGGGTTGAGCAGTTCTTC CASSLDPRVEQFF
TRBJ2-3 - 14 TRBV9 many TGTGCCAGCAGCGAGAGGACAGGCACAGATACGCAGTATTTT CASSERTGTDTQYF
TRBJ1-4 - 16 TRBV6-2/TRBV6-3 - TGTGCCAGCAGCAGGGCGAGGCCGAGACCAAATGAAAAACTGTTTTTT CASSRARPRPNEKLFF
TRBJ2-3 TRBD2 12 TRBV27 many TGTGCCAGCAGTTTATCTAGCGGGCCGCAGTATTTT CASSLSSGPQYF
TRBJ1-1 - 16 TRBV4-3 many TGCGCCAGCAGCCAAGAATCGGTGGGGGGCAACACTGAAGCTTTCTTT CASSQESVGGNTEAFF
TRBJ2-5 - 13 TRBV2 - TGTGCCAGCGGGGGAGAGTACCGAGAGACCCAGTACTTC CASGGEYRETQYF
TRBJ2-3 - 13 TRBV2 few TGTGCCAGCAGAGAGACAGGTCTACACACGCAGTATTTT CASRETGLHTQYF
TRBJ2-7 TRBD2 17 TRBV7-6 few TGTGCCCGCAGCTTACCGTCTAGCGGGGGCCAAATCTACGAGCAGTACTTC CARSLPSSGGQIYEQYF
TRBJ2-7 TRBD2 14 TRBV6-2/TRBV6-3 - TGTGCCAGCACCTGGACTAGCGGGAAGTACGAGCAGTACTTC CASTWTSGKYEQYF
TRBJ2-7 - 15 TRBV4-1 - TGCGCCAGCAGCCAAGTTCTAGGGAACATGGGCGAGCAGTACTTC CASSQVLGNMGEQYF
TRBJ1-5 - 13 TRBV30 - TGTGCCTGGAGTGTACACTCCGGTCAGCCCCAGCATTTT CAWSVHSGQPQHF
TRBJ1-1 TRBD1 16 TRBV11-2 few TGTGCCAGCAGCTTAGGCCCCGGGACAGGGGCCTCGGGAGCTTTCTTT CASSLGPGTGASGAFF
TRBJ1-2 - 12 TRBV25-1 many TGTGCCAGCAAGGGGGGCGGCTATGGCTACACCTTC CASKGGGYGYTF
TRBJ2-7 - 15 TRBV7-2 - TGTGCCAGCAGCTTCTACGGGGGTGGCGGCTACGAGCAGTACTTC CASSFYGGGGYEQYF
TRBJ2-1 TRBD2 14 TRBV4-3 few TGCGCCAGCAGCGGACGGGACTATAACAATGAGCAGTTCTTC CASSGRDYNNEQFF
TRBJ2-3 TRBD1 13 TRBV5-1 - TGCGCCCGCAGTCCAGGGGGCGCAGCTACGCCGTATTTT CARSPGGAATPYF
TRBJ2-7 - 13 TRBV30 - TGTGCCCGTTCACCCGGTGATCTCTACGAGCAGTACTTT CARSPGDLYEQYF
TRBJ2-7 - 14 TRBV27 - TGTGCCAGCAGTTTAAATCATCTGGGGCGTGAGCAGTACTTC CASSLNHLGREQYF
TRBJ2-2 - 13 TRBV5-5 few TGTGCCAGCAGCGTCCCCTCGCCCGGGGAGCTGTTTTTT CASSVPSPGELFF
TRBJ2-5 TRBD2 15 TRBV7-6 few TGTGCCAGCAGCTTACTAGCGGCGTCCCAAGAGACCCAGTACTTC CASSLLAASQETQYF
TRBJ2-1 - 12 TRBV29-1 many TGCAGCGTTGAAGATGTCCAGAGAGAGCAGTTCTTC CSVEDVQREQFF
TRBJ2-3 TRBD2 17 TRBV9 few TGTGCCAGCAGCGAGTCACTAGCGGGGGGGGGCACAGATACGCAGTATTTT CASSESLAGGGTDTQYF
TRBJ2-2 - 16 TRBV11-2 - TGTGCCAGCAGCCCCTTCGCAGTAGCATCCACCGGGGAGCTGTTTTTT CASSPFAVASTGELFF
TRBJ1-1 - 16 TRBV7-9 few TGTGCCAGCAGCTCCTCCTCGACAGCTTTGAACACTGAAGCTTTCTTT CASSSSSTALNTEAFF
TRBJ1-4 - 14 TRBV28 - TGTGCCAGCAGTTCGGGCGGAACTAATGAAAAACTGATATTT CASSSGGTNEKLIF
TRBJ2-3 - 14 TRBV6-1 many TGTGCCAGCAGTGTGGGCCCCCCGGCAGATACGCAGTATTTT CASSVGPPADTQYF
TRBJ1-1 TRBD1 14 TRBV27 - TGTGCCAGCAGTCTTGACAGGGGGGGTTCTGAAGCTTCCTTT CASSLDRGGSEASF
TRBJ2-7 - 12 TRBV12-3/TRBV12-4 - TGTGCCAGCAGTCCCCGGGGAGTCGAGCAGTACTTC CASSPRGVEQYF
TRBJ2-5 TRBD2 13 TRBV7-9 few TGTGCCAGCCGACAACTAGCGGAAGAGACCCAGTACTTC CASRQLAEETQYF
TRBJ2-5 - 14 TRBV3-1 - TGTGCCAGCAGACCCACAGGGCTCCAAGAGACCCAGTACTTC CASRPTGLQETQYF
TRBJ2-3 - 17 TRBV20-1 - TGCAGTGCCCCACAGGGGCGGGAGCCAACCTACACAGATACGCAGTATTTT CSAPQGREPTYTDTQYF
TRBJ2-7 - 15 TRBV19 - TGTGCCAGTAGTACCGGGGCAGGGTTCGCCTACGAGCAGTACTTC CASSTGAGFAYEQYF
TRBJ2-5 TRBD2 15 TRBV13 few TGTGCCAGCAGCTCCTCGGGACTAGCGGGACAGACCCAGTACTTC CASSSSGLAGQTQYF